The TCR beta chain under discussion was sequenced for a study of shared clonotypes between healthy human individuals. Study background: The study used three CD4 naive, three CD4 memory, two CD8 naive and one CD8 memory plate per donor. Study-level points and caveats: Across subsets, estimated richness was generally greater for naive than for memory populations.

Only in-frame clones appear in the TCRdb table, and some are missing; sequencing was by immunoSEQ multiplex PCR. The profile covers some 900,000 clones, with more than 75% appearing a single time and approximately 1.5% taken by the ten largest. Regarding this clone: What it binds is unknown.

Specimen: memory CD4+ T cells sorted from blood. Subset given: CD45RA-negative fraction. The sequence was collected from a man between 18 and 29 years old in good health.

In DNA, the CDR3 is TGTGCCAGCAGTGCTACTAGCGGGGGCGGACAGACCCAGTACTTC. Translating gives CASSATSGGGQTQYF. The rearrangement joins TRBV6-1 to TRBJ2-5; TRBD2 agrees at 11 bases. Germline CDR1 and CDR2: MNHNS and SASEGT. Germline trimming cut 4 bases from V and 6 bases from J; bases unmatched to any gene: 7. This CDR3 is 15 amino acids long.